Reported below is one T cell receptor beta chain. These data come from a study of shared clonotypes between healthy human individuals. Using immunoSEQ multiplex PCR, the repertoire was profiled, and TCRdb retains in-frame clones only, with some absent. This sample has fewer than 1 million clones, with 96% found just once. Naive-designated CD8 cells lacked CD45RO, were positively enriched for CCR7, and omitted terminally differentiated effector memory CD45RA+ cells. The TCR sequence derives from a man aged 30 to 39 in good health. What was sequenced was naive CD8+ T cells sorted from blood.

The CDR3: CASSSSVEEETQYF. As DNA, the CDR3 is TGTGCCAGCAGTTCATCAGTGGAGGAAGAGACCCAGTACTTC. This sequence joins TRBV11-3 and TRBJ2-5; perhaps TRBD2 as D (5 bases). Trimming took off 6 bases at V and 3 bases at J, with 14 bases between the two ends. CDR1 is SGHNT and CDR2 is YENEEA in the germline V gene. The CDR3 is made up of 14 amino acids.